This TCR beta chain is drawn from a study of OX40 agonist ivuxolimab in advanced cancers. As for the study in general: As their treatment, patients were administered ivuxolimab, an agonistic anti-OX40 (CD134) antibody. Earlier treatment with anti-PD-1, anti-PD-L1 or anti-CTLA-4 was permitted, and 35% to 45% had received some. Two patients with cutaneous melanoma and one with hepatocellular carcinoma, three in total, showed partial responses. General observations from the study: Some of the nonresponding patients also showed low levels of normalized T-cell clonal expansion.

Note on this clone: The antigen is not known.

The protocol was immunoSEQ multiplex PCR, while the TCRdb copy is restricted to in-frame clones and leaves out a portion. Of about 50,000 clones listed, roughly three quarters are singletons. The CDR3 runs 14 residues. Germline-derived CDR1 and CDR2 are SGHRS and YFSETQ. V lost 1 base, J lost 0 bases, and 4 bases lay in between. The source is an adult with an advanced solid tumor such as melanoma, head and neck, liver or kidney cancer. V gene TRBV5-1 combines with J gene TRBJ2-2; D is unresolved. This sample comprised CD4+ or CD8+ T cells sorted from blood, obtained in a trial of the OX40 agonist ivuxolimab. For the CDR3, the DNA is TGCGCCAGCAGCTTGAGTGCGAACACCGGGGAGCTGTTTTTT. This gives the protein CASSLSANTGELFF. Looking up the rest from reference TRBV5-1 and TRBJ2-2 gives the full variable domain: KAGVTQTPRYLIKTRGQQVTLSCSPISGHRSVSWYQQTPGQGLQFLFEYFSETQRNKGNFPGRFSGRQFSNSRSEMNVSTLELGDSALYLCASSLSANTGELFFGEGSRLTVL.